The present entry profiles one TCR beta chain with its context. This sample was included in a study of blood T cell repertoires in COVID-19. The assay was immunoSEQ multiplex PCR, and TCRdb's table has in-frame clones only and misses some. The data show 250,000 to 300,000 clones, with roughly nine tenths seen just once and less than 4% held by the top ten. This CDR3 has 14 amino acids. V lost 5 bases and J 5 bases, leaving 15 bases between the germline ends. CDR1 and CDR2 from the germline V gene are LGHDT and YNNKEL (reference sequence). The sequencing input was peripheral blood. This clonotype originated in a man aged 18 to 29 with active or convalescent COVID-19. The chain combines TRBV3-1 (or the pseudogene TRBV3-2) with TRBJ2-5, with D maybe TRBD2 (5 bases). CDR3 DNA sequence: TGTGCCAGCAGCGACCGGAGGTTTAGGGAGACCCAGTACTTC. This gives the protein CASSDRRFRETQYF.